The rows below give T cell receptor beta chains drawn from one sample of a study of cytomegalovirus exposure and HLA in healthy donors. Some clones are missing from TCRdb's copy, which holds only in-frame ones; the method was immunoSEQ multiplex PCR. The sample carries around 45,000 clones, roughly 92% recorded once. Sequencing used PBMCs. These receptors all come from a man younger than 35 in good health and CMV-seronegative. The CDR3 runs from the conserved cysteine through the conserved F or W.

j_gene	v_gene	CDR3aa
TRBJ1-5	TRBV27	CASSLSLNYQPQHF
TRBJ2-5	TRBV19	CASSIYKGGAETQYF
TRBJ2-1	TRBV7-2	CASSLLAGGSYNEQFF
TRBJ2-7	TRBV5-6	CASSLESGILGYEQYF
TRBJ1-1	TRBV2	CASSAGQLIEAFF
TRBJ1-1	TRBV29-1	CSVERGGNTEAFF
TRBJ1-1	TRBV7-3	CASSYHRGAEAFF
TRBJ2-4	TRBV19	CASSIVASGFVKNIQYF
TRBJ2-4	TRBV6-4	CASSEILGQNIQYF
TRBJ1-1	TRBV4-2	CASSQGQNTEAFF
TRBJ1-5	TRBV4-1	CASSQAPGGNQPQHF
TRBJ2-7	TRBV4-3	CASSQGLAETYEQYF
TRBJ2-2	TRBV4-3	CASSQDRTNTGELFF
TRBJ2-1	TRBV27	CASSLPGQGYNEQFF
TRBJ2-7	TRBV5-5	CASSLSNLGLSYEQYF
TRBJ2-1	TRBV5-1	CASSGTSGSNEQFF
TRBJ2-1	TRBV4-1	CASSQETTPPYNEQFF
TRBJ2-1	TRBV7-8	CASSLAGGGVYNEQFF
TRBJ2-1	TRBV29-1	CSVLAGGRNEQFF
TRBJ2-6	TRBV4-1	CASSPPGSINSGANVLTF
TRBJ2-7	TRBV7-9	CASSLFWRGGYEQYF
TRBJ1-1	TRBV4-1	CASRRQGANTEAFF
TRBJ2-2	TRBV14	CASSQGEGRIAGELFF
TRBJ2-1	TRBV9	CASSPPGLFSNEQFF
TRBJ1-4	TRBV19	CASSPDRLSEKLFF
TRBJ2-5	TRBV19	CASSIGGTEQETQYF
TRBJ2-1	TRBV25-1	CASSGASDHNEQFF
TRBJ2-2	TRBV19	CASSAGAGTGELFF
TRBJ2-1	TRBV12-5	CASGTSGSAYNEQFF
TRBJ1-5	TRBV2	CASRKTPTWASNQPQHF
TRBJ1-1	TRBV6-1	CASREEVGRAFF
TRBJ1-2	TRBV7-3	CASSLTGAGGYTF
TRBJ1-1	TRBV18	CASSPLPENTEAFF
TRBJ1-4	TRBV5-1	CASSIEWGRTATNEKLFF
TRBJ2-4	TRBV4-1	CASSQEANIQYF
TRBJ1-4	TRBV7-8	CASSWEGSTNEKLFF
TRBJ2-1	TRBV7-2	CASSLAGVDEQFF
TRBJ2-3	TRBV4-1	CASSLRYAGDSTDTQYF
TRBJ2-1	TRBV28	CASSLRGNSYNEQFF
TRBJ2-7	TRBV2	CASSVTSGTYEQYF
TRBJ1-3	TRBV19	CASEMRAGPSGNTIYF
TRBJ1-3	TRBV6-5	CASRPRSSGNTIYF
TRBJ2-1	TRBV7-9	CASSPLAGAGNEQFF
TRBJ1-2	TRBV28	CASSTRQGANYGYTF
TRBJ2-7	TRBV19	CASSIGPGRTPLSYEQYF
TRBJ2-2	TRBV2	CASSGTSGSTGELFF
TRBJ2-4	TRBV19	CASSRASTKNIQYF
TRBJ2-7	TRBV5-1	CASSPGLAGGLSYEQYF
TRBJ1-6	TRBV7-3	CASSPGVVGSLNSPLHF
TRBJ1-5	TRBV28	CASSSGGGLQPQHF
TRBJ2-1	TRBV5-1	CASSVGKLLGNEQFF
TRBJ2-2	TRBV5-4	CASSLDIRAGGTGELFF
TRBJ2-7	TRBV7-9	CASSLQGKQYF